One sample yielded the 3 T cell receptor beta chains listed below, sequenced in a study of T cell repertoires in cytomegalovirus infection. TCRdb called the reads again in MiXCR, with one record for every CDR3 protein. The table shows 450,000 to 600,000 distinct CDR3 sequences, with 33% occurring only once. Their antigen targets remain unknown. The sample consisted of cultured PBMCs, taken from culture after CMV antigen stimulation. These receptors came from a human donor in good health (CMV status not recorded). Some clones in this sample may be carry-over from other donors' samples.

The genes are TRBV12-3 or TRBV12-4 and TRBJ1-2, with D uncertain. Trimming left V 9 bases short and J 4 bases short, with 15 bases between. CDR3 size: 13 residues. CDR3 sequence reads: CASSKGGFYGYTF. Here the CDR3 DNA reads TGTGCCAGTTCAAAAGGAGGGTTCTATGGCTACACCTTC.

The genes are TRBV11-3 and TRBJ2-5; 12 bases are a match to TRBD1. V shed 3 bases and J 5 bases; nucleotides not matched to a gene: 10. The CDR3 is 17 residues long. In germline, CDR1 is SGHNT, CDR2 YENEEA. The CDR3 is CASSLVSGTGGLETQYF. The CDR3 nucleotides read TGTGCCAGCAGCTTGGTATCCGGGACAGGGGGCTTGGAGACCCAGTACTTC.

This clonotype has only one observation. This chain links TRBV7-2 with TRBJ1-5, with 7 bases lining up with TRBD1. Germline trimming cut 2 bases from V and 2 bases from J; bases unmatched to any gene: 6. The CDR3 length is 16 residues. In germline, CDR1 is SGHTA, CDR2 FQGNSA. Here the CDR3 DNA reads TGTGCCAGCAGCTTACACGACAGGGACGGCAATCAGCCCCAGCATTTT. Its translation: CASSLHDRDGNQPQHF.